What follows describes a single T cell receptor beta chain. This record comes from a study of blood T cells in healthy people across ages. The CDR3 extends over 13 amino acids. Germline values: CDR1 LNHNV, CDR2 YYDKDF (reference sequence). The ends were cut back, 0 bases at V and 3 bases at J, with 5 bases in the middle. They isolated at least 6 million PBMCs from each sample. The second PCR ran about 6 to 12 cycles with a sample-barcoded 5' primer and J-beta primers. A 12-random-nucleotide template-switch adaptor tagged each cDNA molecule. MiXCR, applied by TCRdb to the 5' RACE reads, yields one record per CDR3 protein. The sample contains 1.5 million to 1.8 million distinct CDR3 sequences, approximately 43% of which appear only once.

The TCR was taken from a woman younger than 35 in good health. The V gene is TRBV15, the J gene TRBJ1-2, with unresolved D. Sequencing used blood. The CDR3 coding sequence is TGTGCCACCAGCAGAGACGGCTACTATGGCTACACCTTC. It specifies CATSRDGYYGYTF. Drawing the rest from reference TRBV15 and TRBJ1-2, the complete variable domain is DAMVIQNPRYQVTQFGKPVTLSCSQTLNHNVMYWYQQKSSQAPKLLFHYYDKDFNNEADTPDNFQSRRPNTSFCFLDIRSPGLGDTAMYLCATSRDGYYGYTFGSGTRLTVV.